The clone carrying this T cell receptor (beta chain) was observed a few times. Antigen specificity is unknown. One entry per CDR3 protein, called by TCRdb with MiXCR from the RT-PCR reads. The table includes more than 400,000 distinct CDR3 sequences, roughly 9.7% detected once. These data are taken from a study of response to subunit inactivated influenza vaccine. Study-level points and caveats: Authors proposed each seasonal influenza vaccination draws in few new T cells.

CDR1 and CDR2 (germline): SGHTA, FQGNSA. The V segment lost 6 bases and the J segment 1 base; nucleotides outside the gene matches: 7. This CDR3 has 16 amino acids. Sequenced here: PBMCs from blood, sampled about 6 weeks after vaccination. This TCR was sampled from a man aged 50-59 years who received an inactivated influenza vaccine. The V call is TRBV7-2, the J call TRBJ2-7; 12 bases match TRBD2. This chain's CDR3 is CASSRLAGEKSYEQYF. The CDR3 coding sequence is TGTGCCAGCAGTCGACTAGCGGGGGAGAAGTCCTACGAGCAGTACTTC. The whole variable domain, filled in from reference TRBV7-2 and TRBJ2-7, reads GAGVSQSPSNKVTEKGKDVELRCDPISGHTALYWYRQSLGQGLEFLIYFQGNSAPDKSGLPSDRFSAERTGGSVSTLTIQRTQQEDSAVYLCASSRLAGEKSYEQYFGPGTRLTVT.